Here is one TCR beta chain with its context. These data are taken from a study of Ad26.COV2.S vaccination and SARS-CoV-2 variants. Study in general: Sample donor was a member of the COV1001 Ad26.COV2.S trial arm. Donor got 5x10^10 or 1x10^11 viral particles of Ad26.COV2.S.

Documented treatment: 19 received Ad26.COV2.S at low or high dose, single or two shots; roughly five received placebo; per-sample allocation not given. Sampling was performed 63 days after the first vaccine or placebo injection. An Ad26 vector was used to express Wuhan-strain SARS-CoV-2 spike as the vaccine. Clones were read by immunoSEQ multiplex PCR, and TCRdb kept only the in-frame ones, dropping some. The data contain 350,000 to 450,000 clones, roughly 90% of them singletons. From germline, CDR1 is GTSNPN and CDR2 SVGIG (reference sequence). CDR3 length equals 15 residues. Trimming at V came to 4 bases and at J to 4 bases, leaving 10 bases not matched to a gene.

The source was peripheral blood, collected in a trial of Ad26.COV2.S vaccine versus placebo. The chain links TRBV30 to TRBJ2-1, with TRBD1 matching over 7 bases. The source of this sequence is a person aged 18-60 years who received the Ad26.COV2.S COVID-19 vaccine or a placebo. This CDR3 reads CAWTRGPSDYNEQFF. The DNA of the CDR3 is TGTGCCTGGACGAGGGGGCCTTCTGATTACAATGAGCAGTTCTTC.